Each of the 5 T cell receptor beta chains below was sequenced from the same sample in a study of blood T cells in healthy people across ages. Primed by a sample-barcoded 5' primer and a J-beta primer mix, a second PCR proceeded for roughly 6 to 12 cycles. One entry per CDR3 protein, called by TCRdb with MiXCR from the 5' RACE reads. The sample carries around 710,000 distinct CDR3 sequences, more than 40% recorded once. The sample consisted of blood. These receptors came from a woman in her sixties or seventies in good health.

As concerns this clonotype: One base away lies a much larger clone, so this may be a sequencing read error. The rearrangement links TRBV29-1 to TRBJ2-1; D might be TRBD2 (5 bases). The CDR3 length is 16 residues. Deletions cut 1 base from V and 10 bases from J, with 23 bases between. CDR1 and CDR2 from the germline V gene are SQVTM and ANQGSEA. CDR3 sequence reads: CSVEVPPRGAPYEQFF. DNA for the CDR3: TGCAGCGTTGAAGTCCCCCCCCGGGGTGCTCCCTACGAGCAGTTCTTC.

The chain carries TRBV5-1 and TRBJ1-2; unclear D gene. The germline CDR1 and CDR2 sequences are SGHRS and YFSETQ. Trimming left V 7 bases short and J 2 bases short, with 12 bases between. CDR3 length: 13 amino acids. CDR3 protein: CASAYKENYGYTF. The DNA for the CDR3 is TGCGCCAGCGCCTACAAGGAAAACTATGGCTACACCTTC.

This clonotype was detected ten times or more. The rearrangement joins TRBV7-9 to TRBJ1-2, with 7 bases identical to TRBD1. The CDR3 extends over 13 amino acids. CDR1 and CDR2 (germline): SEHNR, FQNEAQ (reference sequence). V dropped 7 bases and J dropped 7; count of bases not matched to a gene: 9. CDR3 residues: CASTPGQYGGYTF. The CDR3 DNA follows: TGTGCCAGCACCCCGGGACAGTATGGTGGCTACACCTTC.

As regards this clonotype: This sequence may be a read error, since a much larger clone differs from it by one base. The CDR3, as DNA: TGTGCCATCTCACCGAGGTCGAATGAGCAGTTCTTC. This sequence encodes CAISPRSNEQFF. The rearrangement links TRBV18 to TRBJ2-1; D gene unclear. There are 12 residues in the CDR3. CDR1 and CDR2 (germline): KGHSH, LQKENI.

This clonotype was counted between two and nine times. The chain carries TRBV2 and TRBJ2-7, with 8 bases lining up with TRBD1. Germline values: CDR1 SNHLY, CDR2 FYNNEI. This CDR3 region has 15 residues. J was trimmed by 0 bases and V by 6 bases; bases with no gene match: 7. This CDR3 is CASSPTGGSSYEQYF. For the CDR3, the DNA is TGTGCCAGCAGCCCTACAGGGGGTAGCTCCTACGAGCAGTACTTC.